A single sample is the source of the 25 T cell receptor beta chains below, sequenced in a study of cytomegalovirus exposure and HLA in healthy donors. In the PCR, 60 Vbeta and 13 Jbeta primers were used. TCRdb keeps only in-frame clones here, not all; method: immunoSEQ multiplex PCR. The sample lists 150,000 to 200,000 clones, more than 70% occurring once. Sequenced: PBMCs. The receptors derive from a woman aged 45-65 years in good health and CMV-seropositive.

The chain employs TRBV4-3 and TRBJ2-2; TRBD2 matches 8 bases. With 1 base clipped from V and 8 bases from J, the junction kept 12 bases outside the gene matches. The CDR3 is 17 residues long. Looked up from germline, CDR1 is LGHNA and CDR2 is YSLEER. The CDR3, as DNA: TGCGCCAGCAGCCAAGGACCCCCCGGGGGGGCCTTAGGGGAGCTGTTTTTT. The encoded protein is CASSQGPPGGALGELFF.

This clone was seen a handful of times. J is TRBJ1-6 and V is TRBV10-2, with a tentative D call TRBD1 (5 bases). CDR3 size: 12 residues. V was shortened by 7 bases and J by 9 bases, with 10 bases between the two germline ends. The germline gives CDR1 WSHSY, CDR2 SAAADI. CDR3 DNA sequence: TGCGCCAGCAAGGACACAGCTTCACCCCTCCACTTT. Encoded protein: CASKDTASPLHF.

The V gene is TRBV28, the J gene TRBJ2-1; 10 bases align to TRBD2. The CDR3 has 16 amino acids. Trimming cost V 6 bases and J 8 bases; bases outside gene matches: 13. From germline, CDR1 is MDHEN and CDR2 SYDVKM. The CDR3 loop is CASRVVGAGGGDEQFF. The DNA for the CDR3 is TGTGCCAGCAGGGTGGTCGGAGCGGGAGGGGGCGATGAGCAGTTCTTC.

The gene calls are TRBV7-9 and TRBJ2-5; maybe TRBD2 (5 bases). The CDR3 contains 15 residues. Trimming removed 3 bases at V and 5 bases at J, with 16 bases between. CDR1 and CDR2 from the germline V gene are SEHNR and FQNEAQ (reference sequence). CDR3 in amino acids: CASSFPVSGEETQYF. DNA for the CDR3: TGTGCCAGCAGCTTTCCGGTCTCTGGGGAGGAGACCCAGTACTTC.

In the case of this clone: This same CDR3 is encoded by further DNA sequences in the sample. V and J are TRBV5-1 and TRBJ1-1, with a possible D match to TRBD1 (5 bases). This CDR3 comprises 14 residues. Trimming took off 0 bases at V and 0 bases at J, with 6 bases between the two ends. Germline-derived CDR1 and CDR2 are SGHRS and YFSETQ. DNA for the CDR3: TGCGCCAGCAGCTTGGGACAGATGAACACTGAAGCTTTCTTT. Amino acid sequence: CASSLGQMNTEAFF.

This sequence joins TRBV19 and TRBJ2-2; possible D gene TRBD2, 6 bases. Germline CDR1 is LNHDA and CDR2 is SQIVND (reference sequence). The CDR3 contains 16 residues. The V and J ends lost 10 bases and 5 bases respectively, with 23 bases between them. The CDR3 protein is CATSGGVRRMTGELFF. The DNA of the CDR3 is TGTGCCACCTCCGGAGGGGTGCGTAGAATGACCGGGGAGCTGTTTTTT.

The chain links TRBV4-1 to TRBJ1-3; TRBD1 aligns across 9 bases. This CDR3 has 16 residues. Trimming at V came to 1 base and at J to 4 bases, leaving 5 bases not matched to a gene. CDR1 and CDR2 from the germline V gene are MGHRA and YSYEKL. The CDR3 region has the DNA TGCGCCAGCAGCCAAGTACAGGGGGCAACGGGAAACACCATATATTTT. Amino acid sequence: CASSQVQGATGNTIYF.

This chain links TRBV2 with TRBJ2-1; 9 bases agree with TRBD2. Germline V gene data show CDR1 as SNHLY and CDR2 as FYNNEI. This CDR3 is 13 amino acids long. The junction had 5 bases not matched to a gene; V was cut back by 7 bases and J by 7 bases. The CDR3 is CASIGTSGNEQFF. Written as DNA, the CDR3 is TGTGCCAGCATTGGTACTAGCGGGAATGAGCAGTTCTTC.

This chain joins TRBV5-6 and TRBJ2-2; 9 bases map to TRBD2. J was trimmed by 4 bases and V by 0 bases; bases with no gene match: 1. Germline V gives CDR1 SGHDT, CDR2 YYEEEE. CDR3 length: 15 amino acids. The CDR3: CASSLGLAVTGELFF. In nucleotides, the CDR3 is TGTGCCAGCAGCTTGGGACTAGCGGTCACCGGGGAGCTGTTTTTT.

This rearrangement joins TRBV5-1 to TRBJ1-2, with 9 nucleotides matching TRBD1. The ends lost 1 base at V and 6 bases at J; junction bases unmatched: 1. This CDR3 contains 13 residues. Germline CDR1 is SGHRS and CDR2 is YFSETQ. CDR3 loop: CASSLRTGDGYTF. The CDR3 DNA follows: TGCGCCAGCAGCTTGCGGACAGGGGATGGCTACACCTTC.

The chain is built from TRBV9 and TRBJ2-1; 7 bases match TRBD2. The germline V gene encodes CDR1 SGDLS and CDR2 YYNGEE. J gave up 12 bases and V 4 bases, and 10 bases lay outside the gene matches. This CDR3 region has 13 residues. CDR3 DNA: TGTGCCAGCAGCTCGGGGGGTGGGACGGGGCAGTTCTTC. This gives the protein CASSSGGGTGQFF.

The V call is TRBV28, the J call TRBJ1-1, with a possible D match to TRBD1 (5 bases). This CDR3 is built from 13 residues. Germline CDR1 MDHEN, CDR2 SYDVKM. Trimming took off 7 bases at V and 0 bases at J, with 9 bases between the two ends. In nucleotides, the CDR3 is TGTGCCAGCACAGGGCACATGAACACTGAAGCTTTCTTT. Translating gives CASTGHMNTEAFF.

The chain combines TRBV19 with TRBJ2-1, with a weak D call TRBD2 (5 bases). CDR3 length: 17 residues. Trimming pared 6 bases from V and 0 bases from J, leaving 18 bases between. Germline CDR1 reads LNHDA; CDR2 reads SQIVND (reference sequence). The CDR3 region has the DNA TGTGCCAGTAGCATTACCGGAGCGGCCTTCTCCTACAATGAGCAGTTCTTC. Translated: CASSITGAAFSYNEQFF.

The chain has TRBV27 and TRBJ1-1; D is ambiguous. V lost 4 bases and J lost 4, with 10 bases in between. Germline V CDR1 and CDR2: MNHEY, SMNVEV (reference sequence). There are 13 residues in the CDR3. The CDR3 DNA follows: TGTGCCAGCAGTTCCAGGTTCCTCACTGAAGCTTTCTTT. This sequence encodes CASSSRFLTEAFF.

The chain has TRBV4-1 and TRBJ2-5; 9 bases align to TRBD2. The J call is uncertain, as TRBJ2-7 better fits the DNA end. Germline assignment: CDR1 MGHRA and CDR2 YSYEKL. The CDR3 loop spans 16 amino acids. The CDR3 nucleotides are TGCGCCAGCAGCCAAGATCGACTAGCGGAAAACTACGAGCAGTACTTC. Translating gives CASSQDRLAENYEQYF.

This chain links TRBV11-2 with TRBJ2-5; D not resolved. The germline gives CDR1 SGHAT, CDR2 FQNNGV. The CDR3 contains 13 residues. Trimming removed 4 bases from V and 3 bases from J, with 9 bases in between. CDR3 sequence: CASSSSPEETQYF. The CDR3 DNA reads TGTGCCAGCAGCTCCTCCCCGGAAGAGACCCAGTACTTC. The full variable domain, with the rest looked up from reference TRBV11-2 and TRBJ2-5, is EAGVAQSPRYKIIEKRQSVAFWCNPISGHATLYWYQQILGQGPKLLIQFQNNGVVDDSQLPKDRFSAERLKGVDSTLKIQPAKLEDSAVYLCASSSSPEETQYFGPGTRLLVL.

The CDR3 coding sequence is TGCAGCGTTGAACCCGAGGGGGCGGGAGGCTACAATGAGCAGTTCTTC. Translated: CSVEPEGAGGYNEQFF. The chain employs TRBV29-1 and TRBJ2-1, with D perhaps TRBD2 (8 bases). CDR1 and CDR2 from the germline V gene are SQVTM and ANQGSEA. This CDR3 is 16 amino acids long. Trimming removed 2 bases from V and 3 bases from J, with 17 bases in between.

The chain combines TRBV7-2 with TRBJ2-5; 8 nucleotides line up with TRBD1. The end of the DNA fits TRBJ2-7 better, so the J call may be wrong. CDR3 length: 15 amino acids. Germline V lookup: CDR1 SGHTA, CDR2 FQGNSA. This CDR3 reads CASSAPGQAAYEQYF. CDR3 nucleotides: TGTGCCAGCAGCGCACCGGGACAGGCGGCCTACGAGCAGTACTTC.

This chain links TRBV15 with TRBJ1-2; D possibly corresponds to TRBD1 (5 bases). Looked up from germline, CDR1 is LNHNV and CDR2 is YYDKDF (reference sequence). V was shortened by 5 bases and J by 3 bases, with 13 bases between the two germline ends. The CDR3 is 14 residues long. The CDR3 bases are TGTGCCACCAGCGTACAGGAGACCCACTATGGCTACACCTTC. The encoded protein is CATSVQETHYGYTF.

V and J are TRBV5-1 and TRBJ2-7, with 12 bases aligning to TRBD2. J was trimmed by 2 bases and V by 6 bases; bases with no gene match: 6. This CDR3 is 15 amino acids long. Germline values: CDR1 SGHRS, CDR2 YFSETQ. The CDR3 sequence: CASTYGLAGTYEQYF. The DNA for the CDR3 is TGCGCCAGCACCTATGGACTAGCGGGGACCTACGAGCAGTACTTC.

V and J are TRBV10-3 and TRBJ2-7; perhaps TRBD2 as D (5 bases). Germline CDR1 ENHRY, CDR2 SYGVKD. Trimming removed 2 bases from V and 2 bases from J, with 10 bases in between. The length of the CDR3 is 14 residues. The CDR3 loop reads CAISERLSAYEQYF. CDR3 bases: TGTGCCATCAGTGAGCGACTAAGTGCCTACGAGCAGTACTTC.

CDR3 DNA: TGTGCCAGCAGCTTAGCAGGGTATGGCTACACCTTC. Amino acids: CASSLAGYGYTF. The rearrangement joins TRBV7-3 to TRBJ1-2, with D perhaps TRBD1 (5 bases). Germline loops: CDR1 SGHTA, CDR2 FQGTGA. Trimming left V 2 bases short and J 5 bases short, with 6 bases between. The CDR3 sequence is 12 residues long.

The CDR3 bases are TGCAGCGCACGACAGGGGGCCGGCATTCAGTACTTC. Protein: CSARQGAGIQYF. This chain connects TRBV29-1 to TRBJ2-4; 10 bases match TRBD1. The CDR3 totals 12 residues. V trimming: 7 bases; J trimming: 9 bases; junction bases outside the gene matches: 6. Germline V gene lookup returns CDR1 SQVTM and CDR2 ANQGSEA.

This clone was picked up one time. This chain uses TRBV10-2 with TRBJ1-5; possibly TRBD1 for D (5 bases). CDR1 WSHSY and CDR2 SAAADI come from the germline V gene. V lost 4 bases to trimming and J lost 6 bases, with 7 bases between them. This CDR3 is 12 amino acids long. CDR3 DNA: TGCGCCAGCAGTGCCGACAGTCAGCCCCAGCATTTT. It yields the protein CASSADSQPQHF.

This chain uses TRBV19 with TRBJ2-1, with 8 nucleotides matching TRBD1. The germline CDR1 and CDR2 sequences are LNHDA and SQIVND (reference sequence). After removal of 4 bases from V and 8 bases from J, the junction contained 16 bases not matched to a gene. The CDR3 loop spans 17 amino acids. CDR3 DNA sequence: TGTGCCAGTAGTAAGACGACAGGGGCCCCCAAAGGGCATGAGCAGTTCTTC. Translating it yields CASSKTTGAPKGHEQFF.